This T cell receptor beta chain was found in a study of T cells after yellow fever vaccination. Study-wide results and limits: Across the CD4 and CD8 compartments, a small share of clonotypes was present in both.

In the case of this clonotype: Its antigen is not identified.

TCRdb itself ran the 5' RACE reads through MiXCR, one entry per CDR3 protein. The sample includes 620,000 or so distinct CDR3 sequences, roughly an eighth of them seen just once. Germline V CDR1 and CDR2: SGHAT, FQNNGV. With V trimmed by 2 bases and J by 8 bases, 7 bases remained unmatched. There are 16 residues in the CDR3. The genes are TRBV11-2 and TRBJ2-1; 12 nucleotides agree with TRBD2. The source is a man aged 25-45 years who received the YFV17D yellow fever vaccine. The sample in question was PBMCs, obtained on the day of the yellow fever booster vaccination. Here the CDR3 DNA reads TGTGCCAGCAGCTTAAAGGTGGCTAGCGGGGGGGATGAGCAGTTCTTC. This encodes CASSLKVASGGDEQFF.